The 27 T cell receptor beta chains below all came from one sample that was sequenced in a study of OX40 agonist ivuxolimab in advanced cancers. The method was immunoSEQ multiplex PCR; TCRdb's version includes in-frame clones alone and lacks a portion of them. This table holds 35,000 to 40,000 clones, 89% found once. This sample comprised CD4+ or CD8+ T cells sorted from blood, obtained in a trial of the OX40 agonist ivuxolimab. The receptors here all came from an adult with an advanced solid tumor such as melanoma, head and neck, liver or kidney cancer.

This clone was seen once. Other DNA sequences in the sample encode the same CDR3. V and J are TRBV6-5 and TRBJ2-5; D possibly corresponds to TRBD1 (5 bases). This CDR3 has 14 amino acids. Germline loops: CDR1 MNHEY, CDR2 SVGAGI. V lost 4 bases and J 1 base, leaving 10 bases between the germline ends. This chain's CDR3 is CASSSYRSQETQYF. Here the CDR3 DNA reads TGTGCCAGCAGTTCATACAGGAGCCAAGAGACCCAGTACTTC.

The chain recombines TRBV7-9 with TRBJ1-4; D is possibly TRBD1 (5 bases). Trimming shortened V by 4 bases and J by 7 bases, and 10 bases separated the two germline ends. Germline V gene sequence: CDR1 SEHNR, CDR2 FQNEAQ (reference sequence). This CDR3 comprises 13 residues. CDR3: CASSSMRGEKLFF. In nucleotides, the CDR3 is TGTGCCAGCAGCTCGATGAGGGGTGAAAAACTGTTTTTT.

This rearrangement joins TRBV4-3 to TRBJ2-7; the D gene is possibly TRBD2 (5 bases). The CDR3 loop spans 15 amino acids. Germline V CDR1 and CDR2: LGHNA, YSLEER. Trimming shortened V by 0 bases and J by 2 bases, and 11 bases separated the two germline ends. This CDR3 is CASSQDPSGTYEQYF. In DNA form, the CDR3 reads TGCGCCAGCAGCCAAGATCCCTCGGGGACCTACGAGCAGTACTTC.

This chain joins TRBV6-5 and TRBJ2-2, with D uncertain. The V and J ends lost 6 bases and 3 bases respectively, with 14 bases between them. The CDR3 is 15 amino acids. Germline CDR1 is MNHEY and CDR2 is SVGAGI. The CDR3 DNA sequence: TGTGCCAGCAGCCCGAGGCAGGATGACACCGGGGAGCTGTTTTTT. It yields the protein CASSPRQDDTGELFF.

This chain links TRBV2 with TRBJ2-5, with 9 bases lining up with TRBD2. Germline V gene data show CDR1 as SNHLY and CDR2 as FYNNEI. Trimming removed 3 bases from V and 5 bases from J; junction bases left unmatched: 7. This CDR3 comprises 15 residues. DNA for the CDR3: TGTGCCAGCAGTGAGGGAGCGGGGGGTCTGGAGACCCAGTACTTC. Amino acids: CASSEGAGGLETQYF.

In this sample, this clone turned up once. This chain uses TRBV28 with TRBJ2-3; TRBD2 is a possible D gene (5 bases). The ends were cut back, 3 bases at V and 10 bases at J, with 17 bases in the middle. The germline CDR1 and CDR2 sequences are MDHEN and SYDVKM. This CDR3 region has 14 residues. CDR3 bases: TGTGCCAGCAGTTTTAGTCTAGGCGAGGGAGCGCAGTATTTT. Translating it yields CASSFSLGEGAQYF.

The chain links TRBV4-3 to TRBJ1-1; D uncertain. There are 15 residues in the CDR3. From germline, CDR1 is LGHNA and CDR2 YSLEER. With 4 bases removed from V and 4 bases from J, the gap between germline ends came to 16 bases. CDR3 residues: CASSPGYSGGTEAFF. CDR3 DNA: TGCGCCAGCAGCCCTGGGTATAGTGGCGGCACTGAAGCTTTCTTT.

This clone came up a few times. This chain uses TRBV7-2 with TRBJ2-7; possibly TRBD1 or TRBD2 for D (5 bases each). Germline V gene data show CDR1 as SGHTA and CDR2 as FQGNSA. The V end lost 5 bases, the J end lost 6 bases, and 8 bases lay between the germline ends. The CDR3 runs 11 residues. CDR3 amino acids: CASSLGAEQYF. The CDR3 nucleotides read TGTGCCAGCAGCCTCGGGGCCGAGCAGTACTTC.

CDR3 protein: CASSPDDMGSYEQYF. CDR3 DNA sequence: TGTGCCAGCAGTCCGGACGATATGGGGTCCTACGAGCAGTACTTC. V and J are TRBV28 and TRBJ2-7; D is unresolved. This CDR3 has 15 amino acids. Germline loops: CDR1 MDHEN, CDR2 SYDVKM. Trimming took 5 bases from V and 1 from J, leaving 15 bases between them.

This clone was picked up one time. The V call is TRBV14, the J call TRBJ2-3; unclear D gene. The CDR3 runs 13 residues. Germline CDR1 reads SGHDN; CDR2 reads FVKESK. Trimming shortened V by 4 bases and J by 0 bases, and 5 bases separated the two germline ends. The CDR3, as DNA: TGTGCCAGCAGCCCCCCCAGCACAGATACGCAGTATTTT. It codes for CASSPPSTDTQYF.

The CDR3 reads CASSDWGSRVTIGELFF. DNA of the CDR3: TGTGCCAGCAGTGACTGGGGGTCCAGGGTGACTATCGGGGAGCTGTTTTTT. This rearrangement joins TRBV6-1 to TRBJ2-2, with D perhaps given as TRBD1 or TRBD2 (5 bases each). The CDR3 consists of 17 residues. From germline, CDR1 is MNHNS and CDR2 SASEGT. The ends were cut back, 3 bases at V and 7 bases at J, with 21 bases in the middle.

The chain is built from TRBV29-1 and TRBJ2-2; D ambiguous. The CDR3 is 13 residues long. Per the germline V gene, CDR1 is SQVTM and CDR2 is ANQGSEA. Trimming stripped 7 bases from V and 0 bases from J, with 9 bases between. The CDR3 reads CSAERANTGELFF. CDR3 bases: TGCAGCGCCGAAAGGGCGAACACCGGGGAGCTGTTTTTT.

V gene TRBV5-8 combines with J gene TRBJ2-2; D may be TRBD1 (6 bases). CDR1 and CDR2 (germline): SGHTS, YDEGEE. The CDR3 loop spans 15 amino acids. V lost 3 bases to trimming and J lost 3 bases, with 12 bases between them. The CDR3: CASSSPDRYTGELFF. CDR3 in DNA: TGTGCCAGCAGCTCTCCGGACAGATACACCGGGGAGCTGTTTTTT.

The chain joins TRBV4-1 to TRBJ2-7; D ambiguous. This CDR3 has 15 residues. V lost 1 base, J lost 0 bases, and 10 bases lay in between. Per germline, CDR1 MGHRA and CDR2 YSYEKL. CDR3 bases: TGCGCCAGCAGCCAAGTCATCGGGCCCTCCTACGAGCAGTACTTC. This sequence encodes CASSQVIGPSYEQYF.

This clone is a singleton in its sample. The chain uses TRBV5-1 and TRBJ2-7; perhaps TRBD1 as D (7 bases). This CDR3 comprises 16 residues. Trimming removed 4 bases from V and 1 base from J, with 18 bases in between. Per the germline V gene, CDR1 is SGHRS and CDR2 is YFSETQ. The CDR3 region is CASSRARQGGSYEQYF. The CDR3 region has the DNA TGCGCCAGCAGCCGGGCCCGGCAGGGGGGTTCCTACGAGCAGTACTTC. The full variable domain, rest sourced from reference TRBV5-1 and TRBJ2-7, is KAGVTQTPRYLIKTRGQQVTLSCSPISGHRSVSWYQQTPGQGLQFLFEYFSETQRNKGNFPGRFSGRQFSNSRSEMNVSTLELGDSALYLCASSRARQGGSYEQYFGPGTRLTVT.

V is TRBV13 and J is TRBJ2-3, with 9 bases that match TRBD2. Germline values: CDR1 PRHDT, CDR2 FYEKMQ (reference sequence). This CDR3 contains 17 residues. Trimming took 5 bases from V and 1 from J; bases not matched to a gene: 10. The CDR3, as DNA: TGTGCCAGCAGCCCAATAGCGGGGGCCGGGGGCACAGATACGCAGTATTTT. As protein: CASSPIAGAGGTDTQYF.

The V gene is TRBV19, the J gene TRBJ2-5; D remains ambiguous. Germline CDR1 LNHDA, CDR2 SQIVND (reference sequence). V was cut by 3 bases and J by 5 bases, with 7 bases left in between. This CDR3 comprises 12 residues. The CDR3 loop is CASSILGETQYF. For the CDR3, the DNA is TGTGCCAGTAGTATTTTGGGTGAGACCCAGTACTTC.

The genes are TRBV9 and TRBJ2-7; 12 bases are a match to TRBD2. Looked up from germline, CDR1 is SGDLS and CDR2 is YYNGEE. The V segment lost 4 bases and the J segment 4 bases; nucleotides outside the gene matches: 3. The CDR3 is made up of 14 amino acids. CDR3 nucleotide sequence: TGTGCCAGCAGCCCCGGACTAGCGGGATACGAGCAGTACTTC. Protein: CASSPGLAGYEQYF.

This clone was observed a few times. The CDR3 here is CASSAGAVGYGYTF. CDR3 coding DNA: TGTGCCAGCAGTGCCGGGGCGGTGGGCTATGGCTACACCTTC. The chain employs TRBV2 and TRBJ1-2, with D tentatively TRBD1 (5 bases). The CDR3 contains 14 residues. The germline V gene has CDR1 SNHLY and CDR2 FYNNEI. Trimming stripped 4 bases from V and 4 bases from J, with 13 bases between.

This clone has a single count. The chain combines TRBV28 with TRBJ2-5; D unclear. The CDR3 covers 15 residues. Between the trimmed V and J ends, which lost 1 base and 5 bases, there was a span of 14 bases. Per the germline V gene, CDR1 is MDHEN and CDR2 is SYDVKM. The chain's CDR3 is CASSLFLRRAETQYF. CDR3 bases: TGTGCCAGCAGTTTATTTTTGCGAAGGGCGGAGACCCAGTACTTC.

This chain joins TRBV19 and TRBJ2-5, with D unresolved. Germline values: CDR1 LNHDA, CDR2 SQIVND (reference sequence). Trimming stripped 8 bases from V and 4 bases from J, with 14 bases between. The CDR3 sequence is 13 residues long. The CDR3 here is CASRHPVGETQYF. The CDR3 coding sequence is TGTGCCAGTCGACACCCCGTAGGAGAGACCCAGTACTTC.

CDR3 amino acids: CARSSFRRKGGDTEAFF. CDR3 coding DNA: TGTGCCAGAAGCTCCTTCCGCAGAAAGGGGGGCGACACTGAAGCTTTCTTT. The V and J genes are TRBV5-3 and TRBJ1-1; tentatively, D is TRBD1 (6 bases). TRBV5-3 falls under the ORF class, with uncertain function. The V end lost 3 bases, the J end lost 3 bases, and 21 bases lay between the germline ends. This CDR3 is built from 17 residues.

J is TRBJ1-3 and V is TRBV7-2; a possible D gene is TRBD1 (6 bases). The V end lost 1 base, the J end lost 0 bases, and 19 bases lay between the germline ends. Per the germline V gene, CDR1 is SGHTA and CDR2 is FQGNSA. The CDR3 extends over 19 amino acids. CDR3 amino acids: CASSLVGHLPHFSGNTIYF. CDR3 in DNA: TGTGCCAGCAGCTTAGTGGGACATCTACCGCACTTCTCTGGAAACACCATATATTTT. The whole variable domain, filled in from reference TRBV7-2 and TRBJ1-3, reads GAGVSQSPSNKVTEKGKDVELRCDPISGHTALYWYRQSLGQGLEFLIYFQGNSAPDKSGLPSDRFSAERTGGSVSTLTIQRTQQEDSAVYLCASSLVGHLPHFSGNTIYFGEGSWLTVV.

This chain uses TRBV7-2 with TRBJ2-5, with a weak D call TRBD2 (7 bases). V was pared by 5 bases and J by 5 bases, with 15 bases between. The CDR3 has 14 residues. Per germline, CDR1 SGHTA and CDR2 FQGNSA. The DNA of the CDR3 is TGTGCCAGCAGCCAGATCGGGGGGCGCGAGACCCAGTACTTC. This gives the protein CASSQIGGRETQYF.

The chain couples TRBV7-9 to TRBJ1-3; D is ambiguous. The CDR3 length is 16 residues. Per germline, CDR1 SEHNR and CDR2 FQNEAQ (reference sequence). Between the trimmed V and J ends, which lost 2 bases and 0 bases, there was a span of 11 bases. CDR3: CASSLLGLSSGNTIYF. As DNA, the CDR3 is TGTGCCAGCAGCTTACTAGGTCTTAGCTCTGGAAACACCATATATTTT.

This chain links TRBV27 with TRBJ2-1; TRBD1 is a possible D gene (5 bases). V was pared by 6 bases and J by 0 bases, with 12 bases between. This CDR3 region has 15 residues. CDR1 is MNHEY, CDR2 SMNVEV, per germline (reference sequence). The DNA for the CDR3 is TGTGCCAGCAGGATGACAGCCTACTCCTACAATGAGCAGTTCTTC. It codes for CASRMTAYSYNEQFF.

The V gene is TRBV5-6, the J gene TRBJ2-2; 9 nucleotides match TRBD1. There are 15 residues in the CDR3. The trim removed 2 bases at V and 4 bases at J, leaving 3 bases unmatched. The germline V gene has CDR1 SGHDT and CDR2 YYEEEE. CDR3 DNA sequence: TGTGCCAGCAGCTTCGGGACAGGGAGCACCGGGGAGCTGTTTTTT. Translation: CASSFGTGSTGELFF.